This entry lists 24 T cell receptor beta chains sequenced from one sample in a study of blood T cell repertoires in COVID-19. Sequencing used immunoSEQ multiplex PCR; TCRdb keeps in-frame clones, though not all of them. The sample contains some 250,000 clones, roughly 80% of which appear only once. The sequencing sample was made of peripheral blood. These receptors were obtained from a woman at least 80 years old with acute or convalescent COVID-19.

This rearrangement joins TRBV7-8 to TRBJ1-2, with 10 nucleotides matching TRBD1. From germline, CDR1 is SGHVS and CDR2 FQNEAQ. V dropped 4 bases and J dropped 1; count of bases not matched to a gene: 12. The CDR3 contains 18 residues. CDR3 loop: CASSSLRRDRGLNYGYTF. The CDR3 DNA is TGTGCCAGCAGCTCTTTACGAAGGGACAGGGGACTTAACTATGGCTACACCTTC.

The J gene is TRBJ1-5, the V gene TRBV4-1; D is ambiguous. This CDR3 has 16 residues. Germline V gene lookup returns CDR1 MGHRA and CDR2 YSYEKL. Trimming pared 0 bases from V and 0 bases from J, leaving 9 bases between. CDR3 region: CASSQEGGFSNQPQHF. The CDR3 nucleotides read TGCGCCAGCAGCCAAGAAGGAGGGTTTAGCAATCAGCCCCAGCATTTT.

The genes are TRBV19 and TRBJ1-3; no clear D gene. Trimming removed 5 bases from V and 4 bases from J, with 6 bases in between. The CDR3 is made up of 12 amino acids. Germline V gives CDR1 LNHDA, CDR2 SQIVND (reference sequence). The CDR3, as DNA: TGTGCCAGTAGTCCGGAGGGAAACACCATATATTTT. Protein sequence: CASSPEGNTIYF.

J is TRBJ2-7 and V is TRBV28, with a weak D call TRBD2 (6 bases). Germline CDR1 and CDR2: MDHEN and SYDVKM. V lost 7 bases and J 2 bases, leaving 18 bases between the germline ends. The CDR3 covers 15 residues. Here the CDR3 DNA reads TGTGCCAGCACCCTGGGACTTACGGTAGCCTACGAGCAGTACTTC. Protein: CASTLGLTVAYEQYF.

For the CDR3, the DNA is TGTGCCAGCAGCCAGGGGACAGGCCTTAATGAAAAACTGTTTTTT. Translating it yields CASSQGTGLNEKLFF. V gene TRBV3-1 (or the pseudogene TRBV3-2) combines with J gene TRBJ1-4, with TRBD1 identical over 8 bases. Germline V CDR1 and CDR2: LGHDT, YNNKEL (reference sequence). After removal of 3 bases from V and 4 bases from J, the junction contained 4 bases not matched to a gene. The CDR3 has 15 amino acids.

The rearrangement links TRBV5-1 to TRBJ1-2; TRBD1 matches 9 bases. CDR3 size: 15 residues. The J segment lost 2 bases and the V segment lost 2 bases, leaving 4 bases of the junction unmatched. The germline V gene has CDR1 SGHRS and CDR2 YFSETQ. CDR3 DNA sequence: TGCGCCAGCAGCTTCAGGGGACAGGGCAACTATGGCTACACCTTC. Protein sequence: CASSFRGQGNYGYTF.

V gene TRBV24-1 combines with J gene TRBJ1-5; maybe TRBD1 (5 bases). This CDR3 is 16 amino acids long. CDR1 and CDR2 (germline): KGHDR, SFDVKD. V was trimmed by 4 bases and J by 2 bases, leaving 14 bases between them. CDR3 sequence: CATSESGQGGNQPQHF. As DNA, the CDR3 is TGTGCCACCAGTGAGTCGGGCCAAGGGGGCAATCAGCCCCAGCATTTT.

This clone was seen a handful of times. The rearrangement uses TRBV15 and TRBJ1-5; 9 bases are shared with TRBD1. CDR3 length equals 15 residues. J gave up 6 bases and V 1 base, and 4 bases lay outside the gene matches. CDR1 LNHNV and CDR2 YYDKDF come from the germline V gene (reference sequence). The CDR3 nucleotides read TGTGCCACCAGCAGAGGGACAGGGGATCGTCAGCCCCAGCATTTT. Translated: CATSRGTGDRQPQHF.

The rearrangement joins TRBV6-5 to TRBJ1-1; 7 bases agree with TRBD1. Germline V gives CDR1 MNHEY, CDR2 SVGAGI. The V gene end was trimmed by 4 bases and the J gene end by 5 bases; junction bases not matched to a gene: 7. This CDR3 comprises 14 residues. CDR3 sequence: CASSFQGGLTEAFF. DNA of the CDR3: TGTGCCAGCAGTTTCCAAGGGGGCCTGACTGAAGCTTTCTTT.

This sequence joins TRBV5-1 and TRBJ2-1, with 12 bases that match TRBD2. The CDR3 has 16 amino acids. CDR1 and CDR2 from the germline V gene are SGHRS and YFSETQ. Trimming at V came to 4 bases and at J to 7 bases, leaving 9 bases not matched to a gene. CDR3 protein: CASSLPASGGANEQFF. The CDR3, as DNA: TGCGCCAGCAGCCTGCCTGCTAGCGGGGGGGCAAATGAGCAGTTCTTC.

CDR3 bases: TGTGCCAGCAGCCCGGGACTAGCGAACACCGGGGAGCTGTTTTTT. Amino acid sequence: CASSPGLANTGELFF. The chain joins TRBV13 to TRBJ2-2; 8 bases agree with TRBD2. This CDR3 region has 15 residues. Germline lookup yields CDR1 PRHDT and CDR2 FYEKMQ (reference sequence). The V gene end was trimmed by 5 bases and the J gene end by 0 bases; junction bases not matched to a gene: 2.

V gene TRBV30 combines with J gene TRBJ2-1; 7 bases line up with TRBD1. V gave up 2 bases and J gave up 8 bases; unmatched junction bases: 6. Germline V gene sequence: CDR1 GTSNPN, CDR2 SVGIG (reference sequence). The CDR3 has 13 residues. The CDR3 region has the DNA TGTGCCTGGAGTAGGGACAGAGGGGATGAGCAGTTCTTC. This codes for CAWSRDRGDEQFF.

The chain is built from TRBV27 and TRBJ2-2, with TRBD1 identical over 7 bases. The length of the CDR3 is 17 residues. The V gene end was trimmed by 0 bases and the J gene end by 1 base; junction bases not matched to a gene: 5. Germline loops: CDR1 MNHEY, CDR2 SMNVEV (reference sequence). CDR3 in amino acids: CASSLSGGQGNTGELFF. The CDR3 coding sequence is TGTGCCAGCAGTTTATCAGGGGGCCAGGGGAACACCGGGGAGCTGTTTTTT.

This clone was seen once. V usage is TRBV10-3 and J usage is TRBJ1-4, with D possibly TRBD1 on 5 matching bases. V lost 8 bases and J lost 6, with 10 bases in between. The CDR3 is 12 residues long. The germline CDR1 and CDR2 sequences are ENHRY and SYGVKD. CDR3 sequence reads: CAIRGRDEKLFF. In DNA form, the CDR3 reads TGTGCCATCCGCGGCAGGGATGAAAAACTGTTTTTT.

This sequence joins TRBV5-1 and TRBJ2-1; D perhaps matches TRBD1 (6 bases). The germline V gene has CDR1 SGHRS and CDR2 YFSETQ. The CDR3 spans 15 residues. With 4 bases removed from V and 6 bases from J, the gap between germline ends came to 17 bases. The CDR3 region is CASSLTGSPFNEQFF. CDR3 bases: TGCGCCAGCAGCCTTACAGGGTCCCCTTTCAATGAGCAGTTCTTC.

The chain combines TRBV6-5 with TRBJ1-2; possible D gene TRBD1, 5 bases. V lost 1 base to trimming and J lost 10 bases, with 16 bases between them. Germline V CDR1 and CDR2: MNHEY, SVGAGI. The CDR3 length is 14 residues. The DNA of the CDR3 is TGTGCCAGCAGTTACTACACAGGCCATCTGGACTACACCTTC. Protein product: CASSYYTGHLDYTF.

This chain connects TRBV27 to TRBJ2-7, with TRBD2 matching over 16 bases. The V gene end was trimmed by 2 bases and the J gene end by 9 bases; junction bases not matched to a gene: 4. This CDR3 is built from 15 residues. CDR1 is MNHEY, CDR2 SMNVEV, per germline (reference sequence). CDR3 in DNA: TGTGCCAGCAGTTTAGTGGGACTAGCGGGGGGGCTGCAGTACTTC. It encodes CASSLVGLAGGLQYF.

The chain combines TRBV19 with TRBJ1-5; possibly TRBD1 for D (6 bases). V was pared by 7 bases and J by 3 bases, with 16 bases between. Germline V gives CDR1 LNHDA, CDR2 SQIVND (reference sequence). CDR3 length: 15 residues. The CDR3 loop reads CASTKLGGVNQPQHF. CDR3 nucleotides: TGTGCCAGTACCAAACTAGGGGGTGTCAATCAGCCCCAGCATTTT.

The chain uses TRBV2 and TRBJ1-3; unclear D gene. Germline-derived CDR1 and CDR2 are SNHLY and FYNNEI. Trimming pared 7 bases from V and 2 bases from J, leaving 18 bases between. The CDR3 is made up of 16 amino acids. CDR3 region: CASIREGGGTGNTIYF. Here the CDR3 DNA reads TGTGCCAGCATCCGAGAGGGAGGCGGGACTGGAAACACCATATATTTT.

The rearrangement joins TRBV28 to TRBJ2-7; 8 bases are a match to TRBD1. Germline CDR1 reads MDHEN; CDR2 reads SYDVKM. Trimming at V came to 5 bases and at J to 2 bases, leaving 5 bases not matched to a gene. This CDR3 comprises 14 residues. The CDR3 DNA reads TGTGCCAGCAGTCACAACAGGGGGGCCTACGAGCAGTACTTC. Protein sequence: CASSHNRGAYEQYF.

The sample holds a few counts of this clone. The rearrangement links TRBV7-3 to TRBJ1-1, with 8 nucleotides matching TRBD1. The CDR3 is made up of 13 amino acids. V dropped 4 bases and J dropped 5; count of bases not matched to a gene: 3. Germline assignment: CDR1 SGHTA and CDR2 FQGTGA. The DNA of the CDR3 is TGTGCCAGCAGCTCGACAGGGGAAACTGAAGCTTTCTTT. Translating it yields CASSSTGETEAFF.

V usage is TRBV28 and J usage is TRBJ1-1; perhaps TRBD1 as D (5 bases). The germline gives CDR1 MDHEN, CDR2 SYDVKM. Trimming left V 7 bases short and J 3 bases short, with 21 bases between. This CDR3 contains 16 residues. CDR3 nucleotides: TGTGCCAGCAATAACCCGGGGGAACTGGAGGACACTGAAGCTTTCTTT. Its protein is CASNNPGELEDTEAFF.

The J gene is TRBJ1-1, the V gene TRBV6-5; D gene uncertain. Germline assignment: CDR1 MNHEY and CDR2 SVGAGI. V was trimmed by 0 bases and J by 4 bases, leaving 12 bases between them. The CDR3 spans 15 residues. CDR3 coding DNA: TGTGCCAGCAGTTACTCGACGACGGCGGTCACTGAAGCTTTCTTT. This encodes CASSYSTTAVTEAFF.

This chain joins TRBV28 and TRBJ1-5, with D unresolved. Germline V CDR1 and CDR2: MDHEN, SYDVKM. Trimming removed 6 bases from V and 3 bases from J, with 6 bases in between. This CDR3 contains 12 residues. CDR3 loop: CASSQNNQPQHF. CDR3 nucleotides: TGTGCCAGCAGCCAAAACAATCAGCCCCAGCATTTT.